These 12 T cell receptor beta chains originate from one sample sequenced in a study of control samples from healthy donors and cancer patients. TCRdb keeps only in-frame clones here, not all; method: immunoSEQ multiplex PCR. The sample lists about 100,000 clones, 87% occurring once. Source material: blood. The receptors derive from a woman between 50 and 59 years old in good health.

The CDR3 is CASSLGQGAGYTF. CDR3 bases: TGTGCCAGCAGCTTGGGACAGGGGGCTGGCTACACCTTC. V gene TRBV5-6 combines with J gene TRBJ1-2; 10 bases line up with TRBD1. The CDR3 extends over 13 amino acids. Germline CDR1 and CDR2: SGHDT and YYEEEE. V gave up 0 bases and J gave up 7 bases; unmatched junction bases: 0. Full variable domain (rest looked up from reference TRBV5-6 and TRBJ1-2): DAGVTQSPTHLIKTRGQQVTLRCSPKSGHDTVSWYQQALGQGPQFIFQYYEEEERQRGNFPDRFSGHQFPNYSSELNVNALLLGDSALYLCASSLGQGAGYTFGSGTRLTVV.

The gene calls are TRBV2 and TRBJ1-2; D possibly corresponds to TRBD1 (5 bases). The length of the CDR3 is 12 residues. Trimming removed 11 bases at V and 2 bases at J, with 12 bases between. The V gene's germline CDR1 is SNHLY and CDR2 FYNNEI. The DNA of the CDR3 is TGTGCCGGCCTCTGGGGGAACTATGGCTACACCTTC. Translation gives CAGLWGNYGYTF.

The genes are TRBV18 and TRBJ2-7; TRBD2 aligns across 7 bases. V shed 2 bases and J 3 bases; nucleotides not matched to a gene: 4. The CDR3 runs 14 residues. CDR1 and CDR2 from the germline V gene are KGHSH and LQKENI. The CDR3 loop is CASSPAGDLYEQYF. Here the CDR3 DNA reads TGTGCCAGCTCACCAGCGGGGGACCTCTACGAGCAGTACTTC.

The chain combines TRBV30 with TRBJ2-6; 9 nucleotides align to TRBD1. CDR3 length: 16 residues. The junction had 11 bases not matched to a gene; V was cut back by 7 bases and J by 4 bases. Germline lookup yields CDR1 GTSNPN and CDR2 SVGIG (reference sequence). CDR3 protein: CASPGQGLIGANVLTF. In nucleotides, the CDR3 is TGTGCCTCTCCGGGACAGGGTCTCATCGGGGCCAACGTCCTGACTTTC.

J is TRBJ2-5 and V is TRBV19; TRBD2 is a possible D gene (6 bases). Germline V gene data show CDR1 as LNHDA and CDR2 as SQIVND (reference sequence). This CDR3 has 13 residues. With 10 bases removed from V and 2 bases from J, the gap between germline ends came to 14 bases. The CDR3 nucleotides are TGTGCCATGGGGTCGGCGGGGCAAGAGACCCAGTACTTC. It encodes CAMGSAGQETQYF.

This sequence joins TRBV30 and TRBJ1-6; weak D call: TRBD1 (5 bases). Trimming shortened V by 2 bases and J by 4 bases, and 18 bases separated the two germline ends. The CDR3 sequence is 17 residues long. Germline lookup yields CDR1 GTSNPN and CDR2 SVGIG (reference sequence). The CDR3 bases are TGTGCCTGGAGTCCGGGGGTCCTAGACCCATATAATTCACCCCTCCACTTT. Amino acid sequence: CAWSPGVLDPYNSPLHF.

The chain links TRBV18 to TRBJ1-1; no clear D. V gave up 0 bases and J gave up 1 base, with 12 bases separating them. Germline V gives CDR1 KGHSH, CDR2 LQKENI. The CDR3 extends over 16 amino acids. The CDR3 nucleotides read TGTGCCAGCTCACCACCTTTATTGCGTAAGAACACTGAAGCTTTCTTT. This sequence encodes CASSPPLLRKNTEAFF.

In its sample, this clone was seen once. The CDR3 sequence is CASSEQGTFRADTQYF. CDR3 sequence (DNA): TGTGCCAGCAGCGAACAGGGGACTTTTCGGGCAGATACGCAGTATTTT. The genes are TRBV7-8 and TRBJ2-3, with D perhaps TRBD1 (7 bases). CDR3 length equals 16 residues. Germline assignment: CDR1 SGHVS and CDR2 FQNEAQ. Trimming shortened V by 5 bases and J by 4 bases, and 19 bases separated the two germline ends.

The rearrangement joins TRBV12-5 to TRBJ1-1; D gene ambiguous. The CDR3 has 15 amino acids. The V end was cut by 2 bases, the J end by 1 base, with 11 bases between. Per the germline V gene, CDR1 is LGHNT and CDR2 is FRNRAP. CDR3 region: CASGLSPAKNTEAFF. As DNA, the CDR3 is TGTGCTAGTGGTTTGTCCCCCGCGAAGAACACTGAAGCTTTCTTT.

The chain has TRBV19 and TRBJ2-3; D unclear. The CDR3 loop spans 15 amino acids. Germline lookup yields CDR1 LNHDA and CDR2 SQIVND (reference sequence). Trimming pared 5 bases from V and 1 base from J, leaving 13 bases between. This CDR3 is CASSSRSIGTDTQYF. In DNA, the CDR3 is TGTGCCAGTAGTTCCCGGTCCATAGGCACAGATACGCAGTATTTT.

The chain links TRBV6-6 to TRBJ2-1, with 9 bases fitting TRBD2. Germline V gene sequence: CDR1 MNHNY, CDR2 SVGAGI (reference sequence). V lost 2 bases, J lost 7 bases, and 6 bases stayed unmatched. The CDR3 spans 15 residues. CDR3 sequence reads: CASSYPRTSGNEQFF. The CDR3, as DNA: TGTGCCAGCAGTTACCCCCGAACTAGCGGGAATGAGCAGTTCTTC.

The chain joins TRBV2 to TRBJ2-3; D remains unclear. V lost 6 bases to trimming and J lost 0 bases, with 10 bases between them. CDR1 is SNHLY, CDR2 FYNNEI, per germline. This CDR3 spans 14 amino acids. CDR3 DNA sequence: TGTGCCAGCAGAGAACGGTCTAGCACAGATACGCAGTATTTT. It codes for CASRERSSTDTQYF.